This T cell receptor beta chain was found in a study of cytomegalovirus exposure and HLA in healthy donors. Study conclusions and caveats: First-cohort TCR clusters were later found to tend to co-occur in the approximately 120 validation repertoires.

CDR3 length equals 17 residues. Germline CDR1 LGHNA, CDR2 YNFKEQ. V dropped 1 base and J dropped 0; count of bases not matched to a gene: 7. While the first cohort had 600 to 750 subjects, the donors belonged to the separate validation cohort of over a hundred subjects. On this clone: Its antigen remains unidentified.

Using immunoSEQ multiplex PCR, the repertoire was profiled, and TCRdb retains in-frame clones only, with some absent. The sample consists of approximately 180,000 clones, 85% to 90% of them appearing once. The TCR was taken from a woman under 40 in good health and CMV-seronegative. This sequence joins TRBV4-2 and TRBJ1-2; TRBD1 matches 8 bases. The specimen sequenced was PBMCs. CDR3 region: CASSQGTGLTPNYGYTF. The DNA of the CDR3 is TGTGCCAGCAGCCAAGGGACAGGGCTAACTCCTAACTATGGCTACACCTTC.